One and the same sample provided the 14 T cell receptor beta chains below, sequenced in a study of low-dose radiotherapy and immunotherapy resistance in tumors. Alpha- and beta-chain coverage of first-strand cDNA came from TRAV- and TRBV-specific primers. Amplification of TCRs used a constant-region primer and V-primer adapter for roughly 20 PCR cycles. TCRdb analysed the reads with MiXCR anew, one entry per CDR3 protein. This sample has 85,000 to 100,000 distinct CDR3 sequences; just under 9.5% occur once, and the top ten carry 0.8% to 1.3%. Time point defined: before trial treatment. Sequences were derived from PBMCs, sampled before treatment. Source of these receptors: a male donor with prostate cancer.

This clonotype was seen at least ten times. V is TRBV7-8 and J is TRBJ2-1; 12 nucleotides agree with TRBD2. The ends lost 1 base at V and 7 bases at J; junction bases unmatched: 5. The germline V gene has CDR1 SGHVS and CDR2 FQNEAQ. The CDR3 length is 16 residues. CDR3 DNA: TGTGCCAGCAGCTTAGTGGCGCTAGCGGGAGGGAATGAGCAGTTCTTC. Translated, it gives CASSLVALAGGNEQFF.

This clonotype was counted at least ten times. The chain joins TRBV19 to TRBJ2-7; the match to TRBD2 covers 7 bases. J lost 0 bases, V lost 3 bases, and 2 bases had no gene match. Germline V lookup: CDR1 LNHDA, CDR2 SQIVND (reference sequence). This CDR3 has 14 residues. In DNA, the CDR3 is TGTGCCAGTAGTATCGGCGGGGGCTCCTACGAGCAGTACTTC. Translating it yields CASSIGGGSYEQYF. Full variable domain (missing parts from reference TRBV19 and TRBJ2-7): DGGITQSPKYLFRKEGQNVTLSCEQNLNHDAMYWYRQDPGQGLRLIYYSQIVNDFQKGDIAEGYSVSREKKESFPLTVTSAQKNPTAFYLCASSIGGGSYEQYFGPGTRLTVT.

This clonotype was counted at least ten times. The chain recombines TRBV3-1 with TRBJ2-1, with 11 bases matching TRBD2. The CDR3 consists of 17 residues. Germline CDR1 is LGHDT and CDR2 is YNNKEL (reference sequence). V lost 0 bases, J lost 7 bases, and 8 bases stayed unmatched. The DNA of the CDR3 is TGTGCCAGCAGCCAAGATGACGGTAGCGGGAGGGGAAATGAGCAGTTCTTC. Translation: CASSQDDGSGRGNEQFF.

This clonotype was picked up many times. DNA for the CDR3: TGTGCCAGCAGCTTAGGCCAGGGTAGCGGGGGAAACAATGAGCAGTTCTTC. As protein: CASSLGQGSGGNNEQFF. The rearrangement joins TRBV7-9 to TRBJ2-1; TRBD2 matches at 9 bases. CDR3 length: 17 residues. In germline, CDR1 is SEHNR, CDR2 FQNEAQ (reference sequence). The trim removed 1 base at V and 5 bases at J, leaving 9 bases unmatched.

In this sample, this clonotype turned up many times. This chain joins TRBV18 and TRBJ1-1, with a weak D call TRBD1 (6 bases). CDR3 size: 15 residues. The germline V and J ends were trimmed by 4 bases and 1 base, with 13 bases remaining between them. The germline CDR1 and CDR2 sequences are KGHSH and LQKENI. The CDR3 coding sequence is TGTGCCAGCTCACTGGAGTCACAGGGGAACACTGAAGCTTTCTTT. Residues: CASSLESQGNTEAFF. Using reference TRBV18 and TRBJ1-1 for the parts outside the CDR3, the full variable domain is NAGVMQNPRHLVRRRGQEARLRCSPMKGHSHVYWYRQLPEEGLKFMVYLQKENIIDESGMPKERFSAEFPKEGPSILRIQQVVRGDSAAYFCASSLESQGNTEAFFGQGTRLTVV.

This clonotype has ten or more counts. CDR3: CAWQLRDRENPGANVLTF. CDR3 DNA sequence: TGTGCCTGGCAACTCCGGGACAGGGAGAACCCTGGGGCCAACGTCCTGACTTTC. The V and J genes are TRBV30 and TRBJ2-6; 9 bases map to TRBD1. V dropped 5 bases and J dropped 2; count of bases not matched to a gene: 13. The germline CDR1 and CDR2 sequences are GTSNPN and SVGIG (reference sequence). The CDR3 loop spans 18 amino acids. Full variable domain (outside the CDR3, taken from reference TRBV30 and TRBJ2-6): SQTIHQWPATLVQPVGSPLSLECTVEGTSNPNLYWYRQAAGRGLQLLFYSVGIGQISSEVPQNLSASRPQDRQFILSSKKLLLSDSGFYLCAWQLRDRENPGANVLTFGAGSRLTVL.

This clonotype was seen at least ten times. The rearrangement uses TRBV7-2 and TRBJ2-7; perhaps TRBD2 as D (6 bases). The length of the CDR3 is 14 residues. Between the trimmed V and J ends, which lost 5 bases and 3 bases, there was a span of 14 bases. The germline gives CDR1 SGHTA, CDR2 FQGNSA. The CDR3: CASSPAASVYEQYF. CDR3 in DNA: TGTGCCAGCAGCCCTGCGGCTAGCGTCTACGAGCAGTACTTC.

This clonotype was observed many times. The chain joins TRBV27 to TRBJ2-5; D gene ambiguous. The CDR3 is made up of 13 amino acids. V was cut by 7 bases and J by 8 bases, with 17 bases left in between. CDR1 MNHEY and CDR2 SMNVEV come from the germline V gene (reference sequence). The CDR3 spells CASKSSNMGTQYF. The CDR3 region has the DNA TGTGCCAGCAAGAGTTCGAACATGGGAACCCAGTACTTC.

Ten or more counts support this clonotype. The rearrangement links TRBV28 to TRBJ1-1; D is ambiguous. CDR1 and CDR2 (germline): MDHEN, SYDVKM. The CDR3 runs 12 residues. The V and J ends lost 6 bases and 0 bases respectively, with 5 bases between them. The CDR3 loop is CASRALNTEAFF. CDR3 coding DNA: TGTGCCAGCAGAGCACTGAACACTGAAGCTTTCTTT. Complete variable domain (other parts from reference TRBV28 and TRBJ1-1): DVKVTQSSRYLVKRTGEKVFLECVQDMDHENMFWYRQDPGLGLRLIYFSYDVKMKEKGDIPEGYSVSREKKERFSLILESASTNQTSMYLCASRALNTEAFFGQGTRLTVV.

This clonotype came up a few times. The chain has TRBV11-3 and TRBJ2-1; 14 bases match TRBD2. In germline, CDR1 is SGHNT, CDR2 YENEEA. After removal of 5 bases from V and 9 bases from J, the junction contained 15 bases not matched to a gene. The CDR3 covers 18 residues. As DNA, the CDR3 is TGTGCCAGCAGCCGAGACCCCCAGACTAGCGGGAGGGCCGTTGAGCAGTTCTTC. Translating gives CASSRDPQTSGRAVEQFF.

This clonotype was counted many times. The chain uses TRBV28 and TRBJ2-6; TRBD1 aligns across 8 bases. The germline CDR1 and CDR2 sequences are MDHEN and SYDVKM. Trimming removed 5 bases from V and 0 bases from J; junction bases left unmatched: 6. The CDR3 covers 17 residues. The DNA of the CDR3 is TGTGCCAGCAGTCCCGGGACAGGTTACTCTGGGGCCAACGTCCTGACTTTC. It codes for CASSPGTGYSGANVLTF.

The sample holds many counts of this clonotype. This rearrangement joins TRBV3-1 to TRBJ2-7; 10 bases fit TRBD2. This CDR3 is built from 14 residues. Germline lookup yields CDR1 LGHDT and CDR2 YNNKEL (reference sequence). J was trimmed by 5 bases and V by 4 bases; bases with no gene match: 5. CDR3 coding DNA: TGTGCCAGCAGCCTGAGCGGGAGGGTCCACGAGCAGTACTTC. This sequence encodes CASSLSGRVHEQYF.

Many counts were recorded for this clonotype. The rearrangement links TRBV30 to TRBJ2-7; weak D call: TRBD1 (6 bases). Trimming took off 3 bases at V and 3 bases at J, with 21 bases between the two ends. CDR1 is GTSNPN and CDR2 is SVGIG in the germline V gene (reference sequence). CDR3 length: 16 amino acids. In DNA form, the CDR3 reads TGTGCCTGGAGGCCCCGGCTGTCAGGGGCGGTCTACGAGCAGTACTTC. It encodes CAWRPRLSGAVYEQYF.

The table lists this clonotype with many counts. The chain links TRBV6-1 to TRBJ2-2, with 9 bases fitting TRBD1. Germline lookup yields CDR1 MNHNS and CDR2 SASEGT. The CDR3 covers 15 residues. J was trimmed by 6 bases and V by 8 bases; bases with no gene match: 10. The CDR3 loop is CASCTGGAIPGELFF. CDR3 coding DNA: TGTGCCAGCTGTACAGGGGGCGCGATCCCCGGGGAGCTGTTTTTT.